Listed below are T cell receptor beta chains from one sample, sequenced in a study of OX40 agonist ivuxolimab in advanced cancers. Measured with immunoSEQ multiplex PCR; TCRdb has only the in-frame clones, and not every one. The table lists around 62,000 clones, about 85% of them singletons, with approximately 0.68% in the top ten. Material: CD4+ or CD8+ T cells sorted from blood, obtained in a trial of the OX40 agonist ivuxolimab. These TCRs come from an adult with an advanced solid tumor such as melanoma, head and neck, liver or kidney cancer. Both conserved end residues are part of each CDR3. D genes are given only for firm matches. The size of a clone is reported for some rows only, either as once, few or many, or as a class for expanded clones.

>-|TRBJ2-1|TRBV7-2|-
TGTGCCAGCAGCCCCCGGCAGGGGAACAATGAGCAGTTCTTC
CASSPRQGNNEQFF
>TRBD1|TRBJ2-3|TRBV5-1|-
TGCGCCAGCAGCCTTACAGGGGTGAGCGCAGATACGCAGTATTTT
CASSLTGVSADTQYF
>-|TRBJ1-5|TRBV29-1|-
TGCAGCGTTCTGGAGGGCGTCAATCAGCCCCAGCATTTT
CSVLEGVNQPQHF
>-|TRBJ1-2|TRBV28|-
TGTGCCAGCAGTTTAGGGGTCCCTGGGCTCTATGGCTACACCTTC
CASSLGVPGLYGYTF
>-|TRBJ1-2|TRBV14|-
TGTGCCAGCAGCCCCTTGGGCCCGGGGGGCTACACCTTC
CASSPLGPGGYTF
>-|TRBJ1-6|TRBV27|once
TGTGCCAGCAGTTTAGGCGGTGGGCTTTATTCACCCCTCCACTTT
CASSLGGGLYSPLHF
>-|TRBJ1-5|TRBV9|many
TGTGCCAGCAGCGTAGCCGGTGACAATCAGCCCCAGCATTTT
CASSVAGDNQPQHF
>-|TRBJ2-3|TRBV11-3|-
TGTGCCAGCAGCCCTGACGCAGGGGGCACAGATACGCAGTATTTT
CASSPDAGGTDTQYF
>-|TRBJ2-7|TRBV28|-
TGTGCCAGCAGTTCCACAGGGACCGATACCTACGAGCAGTACTTC
CASSSTGTDTYEQYF
>TRBD1|TRBJ1-3|TRBV4-2|-
TGTGCCAGCAGCCAGGACGGGACAGAAGGAAACACCATATATTTT
CASSQDGTEGNTIYF
>TRBD1|TRBJ2-1|TRBV11-3|-
TGTGCCAGCAGCCGAGGGACAGACAATGAGCAGTTCTTC
CASSRGTDNEQFF
>-|TRBJ1-5|TRBV4-2|-
TGTGCCAGCAGCCAAGGGGGGGAGTATAGCAATCAGCCCCAGCATTTT
CASSQGGEYSNQPQHF
>-|TRBJ1-5|TRBV5-1|-
TGCGCCAGCAGCTTAGGGGGAGCCACTCATCAGCCCCAGCATTTT
CASSLGGATHQPQHF
>-|TRBJ1-2|TRBV10-2|-
TGCGCCAGCAGTGAGGACGGATACTATGGCTACACCTTC
CASSEDGYYGYTF
>-|TRBJ1-1|TRBV5-3|-
TGTGCCAGAAGCCTGGGCGCTAAGCCGACGTCCACTGAAGCTTTCTTT
CARSLGAKPTSTEAFF
>-|TRBJ1-3|TRBV2|-
TGTGCCAGCAGCGGCCCGACAGGTCTCTCTGGAAACACCATATATTTT
CASSGPTGLSGNTIYF
>-|TRBJ1-1|TRBV5-4|-
TGTGCCAGCAGCTTTTCCACAGGCCCGTGGAACACTGAAGCTTTCTTT
CASSFSTGPWNTEAFF
>TRBD2|TRBJ2-5|TRBV2|-
TGTGCCAGCACTACTAGCGGAGAGACCCAGTACTTC
CASTTSGETQYF
>-|TRBJ1-1|TRBV6-5|-
TGTGCCAGCAGTAGCCGGGACTCGGGGGTCACTGAAGCTTTCTTT
CASSSRDSGVTEAFF
>-|TRBJ1-1|TRBV27|-
TGTGCCAGCAAGAGGGGTAGGGTGAACACTGAAGCTTTCTTT
CASKRGRVNTEAFF
>-|TRBJ1-2|TRBV10-3|-
TGTGCCATCAGTGAGTCAGCTAGGACCGATGGGGCCTATGGCTACACCTTC
CAISESARTDGAYGYTF
>-|TRBJ1-3|TRBV7-2|-
TGTGCCAGCAGCTTAGCGGCATATAGTTCCTCTGGAAACACCATATATTTT
CASSLAAYSSSGNTIYF
>TRBD1|TRBJ1-3|TRBV19|-
TGTGCCACTAGAAGACAGGGAGACGGAAACACCATATATTTT
CATRRQGDGNTIYF
>-|TRBJ1-5|TRBV6-5|few
TGTGCCAGCAGTTCGACAAGCTATAGCAATCAGCCCCAGCATTTT
CASSSTSYSNQPQHF
>TRBD1|TRBJ1-4|TRBV4-2|-
TGTGCCAGCAGCCAAGGGACAGGGTATGAAAAACTGTTTTTT
CASSQGTGYEKLFF
>TRBD1|TRBJ1-2|TRBV18|-
TGTGCCAGCTCTCCGAACCTAGGGACAGGGCTGACGGGGTATGGCTACACCTTC
CASSPNLGTGLTGYGYTF
>-|TRBJ1-5|TRBV5-1|-
TGCGCCAGCAGCTTGGACCCACACCCCGGGAGCAATCAGCCCCAGCATTTT
CASSLDPHPGSNQPQHF
>-|TRBJ2-7|TRBV5-1|-
TGCGCCAGCAGCTTGGCAGGGGCGGACGAGCAGTACTTC
CASSLAGADEQYF
>-|TRBJ2-2|TRBV27|-
TGTGCCAGCAGTTTATACCCACGGGTCTCGAACACCGGGGAGCTGTTTTTT
CASSLYPRVSNTGELFF
>-|TRBJ1-5|TRBV5-5|-
TGTGCCAGCAGCTTAAGTATGAGTCAGCCCCAGCATTTT
CASSLSMSQPQHF
>-|TRBJ2-3|TRBV5-4|-
TGTGCCAGCAGCCCATCCGGCCGACCCAGGACAGATACGCAGTATTTT
CASSPSGRPRTDTQYF
>-|TRBJ2-5|TRBV10-3|-
TGTGCCATCAGTGAGCCAACACAAGAGACCCAGTACTTC
CAISEPTQETQYF
>-|TRBJ1-5|TRBV2|-
TGTGCCAGCAGTGAAGCGAGGGCAGATTATCAGCCCCAGCATTTT
CASSEARADYQPQHF
>-|TRBJ2-1|TRBV11-2|-
TGTGCCAGCAGCTTAGGTCCCTCGGGACACTACAATGAGCAGTTCTTC
CASSLGPSGHYNEQFF
>TRBD1|TRBJ1-2|TRBV6-5|-
TGTGCCAGCAGTCGGGACAGCGCAGGGAGAGGCTACACCTTC
CASSRDSAGRGYTF
>TRBD1|TRBJ1-2|TRBV10-3|-
TGTGCCATCAGTGACCCGGGACAGGGAGTCTATGGCTACACCTTC
CAISDPGQGVYGYTF
>-|TRBJ1-6|TRBV2|-
TGTGCCAGCAGTGGAGGATCGGGAATTTCACCCCTCCACTTT
CASSGGSGISPLHF
>-|TRBJ1-4|TRBV7-2|-
TGTGCCAGCAGCCGCGGGGCTAATGAAAAACTGTTTTTT
CASSRGANEKLFF
>-|TRBJ1-2|TRBV18|-
TGTGCCAGCTCACGGGACTCCGGAGGCTATGGCTACACCTTC
CASSRDSGGYGYTF
>TRBD1|TRBJ2-2|TRBV11-3|-
TGTGCCAGCAGCCCACGACAGGGGCCGAACACCGGGGAGCTGTTTTTT
CASSPRQGPNTGELFF
>-|TRBJ2-5|TRBV5-6|-
TGTGCCAGCAGCTTGCTCGCGGGGTTGAAGACCCAGTACTTC
CASSLLAGLKTQYF
>-|TRBJ1-4|TRBV6-5|-
TGTGCCAGCAGTTACAACCGCAGGGGTAATGAAAAACTGTTTTTT
CASSYNRRGNEKLFF
>TRBD1|TRBJ1-2|TRBV5-1|-
TGCGCCAGCAGCTTGGAGGGACAGGGTCCCCATGGCTACACCTTC
CASSLEGQGPHGYTF
>-|TRBJ1-1|TRBV7-9|few
TGTGCCAGCTTTCAGGGGAGGGGGAACACTGAAGCTTTCTTT
CASFQGRGNTEAFF
>-|TRBJ1-1|TRBV7-8|-
TGTGCCAGCAGCTTAGCGGCAGGGGCTAACACTGAAGCTTTCTTT
CASSLAAGANTEAFF
>-|TRBJ2-7|TRBV5-8|few
TGTGCCAGCAGCTTCCGGGACTCCCGCTCCTCCTACGAGCAGTACTTC
CASSFRDSRSSYEQYF
>-|TRBJ2-3|TRBV5-1|-
TGCGCCAGCAGCCCAGGTTATAGCACAGATACGCAGTATTTT
CASSPGYSTDTQYF
>-|TRBJ2-1|TRBV2|-
TGTGCCAGCAGTGAAGAGGGGGATTACAATGAGCAGTTCTTC
CASSEEGDYNEQFF
>-|TRBJ1-4|TRBV5-1|-
TGCGCCAGCAGGCTTATGCCCTGGACCTCTAATGAAAAACTGTTTTTT
CASRLMPWTSNEKLFF
>-|TRBJ2-1|TRBV13|once
TGTGCCAGCAGCCTACCGGGTGAGCAGTTCTTC
CASSLPGEQFF
>-|TRBJ2-3|TRBV10-3|once
TGTGCCATCAGTGAGTCAGAGACCACAGATACGCAGTATTTT
CAISESETTDTQYF
>-|TRBJ1-1|TRBV18|once
TGTGCCAGCTCAACAGGTTCTACTGAAGCTTTCTTT
CASSTGSTEAFF
>TRBD1|TRBJ1-6|TRBV2|few
TGTGCCAGCAGTTATAAACAGGGGGCTGTTTCACCCCTCCACTTT
CASSYKQGAVSPLHF